This T cell receptor beta chain was recorded in a study of T-cell memory formation after mild COVID-19. Study overall: Most TCR clusters belonged to a single donor. Points from the study as a whole: CD4+ contracting clones were found mainly in CM and EM, and CD8+ ones in EMRA. Among clones contracting day 15 to 85, CD4/CD8 was balanced, whereas later expanders leaned CD4+.

This clonotype was counted many times. Its antigen is not known. Constant-segment primers and 5'RACE yielded cDNA libraries for TCR alpha and TCR beta, each carrying sample barcodes and UMIs. TCRdb reprocessed the 5' RACE reads with MiXCR, giving one entry per CDR3 protein. The sample includes almost 35,000 distinct CDR3 sequences, under 8% of them seen just once. CDR3 length: 18 amino acids. V lost 6 bases, J lost 0 bases, and 14 bases stayed unmatched. The source is a man aged 18 to 29 who had mild COVID-19 (a few samples of this study predate the infection). Cell type and time point are not known. The chain employs TRBV12-3 or TRBV12-4 and TRBJ2-5; 9 nucleotides align to TRBD1. Material for sequencing was PBMCs or a T cell subset sorted from them (not recorded which). In DNA, the CDR3 is TGTGCCAGCAGGGATCCCTACCTAAGACAGGGGGACCAAGAGACCCAGTACTTC. The encoded protein is CASRDPYLRQGDQETQYF.